The clone carrying this TCR beta chain has just one count. PCR involved 60 Vbeta and 13 Jbeta primers. Using immunoSEQ multiplex PCR, the repertoire was profiled, and TCRdb retains in-frame clones only, with some absent. The sample includes roughly 130,000 clones, about three quarters seen only once; the top ten take around 2.5%. The data were obtained in a study of cytomegalovirus exposure and HLA in healthy donors. V was pared by 0 bases and J by 1 base, with 4 bases of the junction left unmatched. In germline, CDR1 is SGHRS, CDR2 YFSETQ. The length of the CDR3 is 16 residues. The origin of this receptor is a woman aged 55-69 years in good health and CMV-seropositive. This rearrangement joins TRBV5-1 to TRBJ2-5; 9 nucleotides match TRBD1. Sequencing was carried out using PBMCs. As DNA, the CDR3 is TGCGCCAGCAGCTTGGGGGACAGGGTGACCCAAGAGACCCAGTACTTC. Protein sequence: CASSLGDRVTQETQYF.